The clone carrying this T cell receptor (beta chain) was detected many times. This entry belongs to a study of T cells in Graves' hyperthyroidism and ophthalmopathy. Researchers amplified the TCR beta CDR3 regions from RNA transcripts. Carried out on the TCR CDR3, a first-round RT-PCR used the HTBI primer set. Via MiXCR, TCRdb re-called the multiplex PCR reads, giving one row per CDR3 protein. The sample holds about 640,000 distinct CDR3 sequences; roughly 20% are singletons and the top ten take about 35%. Germline trimming cut 6 bases from V and 2 bases from J; bases unmatched to any gene: 18. CDR3 length: 19 residues. Germline assignment: CDR1 MDHEN and CDR2 SYDVKM.

The TCR sequence derives from a man younger than 45 with Graves' ophthalmopathy. This sequence joins TRBV28 and TRBJ2-3, with 9 bases that match TRBD2. Sequencing used blood. CDR3 in amino acids: CASSTSIAGVLTNTDTQYF. CDR3 nucleotide sequence: TGTGCCAGCAGCACGTCGATAGCGGGAGTCCTTACAAACACAGATACGCAGTATTTT. The entire variable domain, with the rest obtained from reference TRBV28 and TRBJ2-3, is as follows: DVKVTQSSRYLVKRTGEKVFLECVQDMDHENMFWYRQDPGLGLRLIYFSYDVKMKEKGDIPEGYSVSREKKERFSLILESASTNQTSMYLCASSTSIAGVLTNTDTQYFGPGTRLTVL.